This passage covers 17 T cell receptor beta chains from one sample sequenced in a study of regulatory dendritic cells for organ transplantation. The data were produced by immunoSEQ multiplex PCR, yet TCRdb's version contains in-frame clones alone and is incomplete. The sample lists 25,000 to 35,000 clones; roughly 85% were seen once. Sequenced material: memory CD4+ T cells from blood. As to subset: CD45RO+ memory T cells. The receptors were gathered from a human donor in good health.

The CDR3: CASSIVSSGRDEQYF. As DNA, the CDR3 is TGTGCCAGTAGTATTGTCTCTAGCGGGAGAGACGAGCAGTACTTC. The rearrangement uses TRBV19 and TRBJ2-7, with TRBD2 identical over 10 bases. This CDR3 comprises 15 residues. V dropped 3 bases and J dropped 5; count of bases not matched to a gene: 7. Germline V gene lookup returns CDR1 LNHDA and CDR2 SQIVND (reference sequence).

V and J are TRBV5-1 and TRBJ2-6; weak D call: TRBD1 (6 bases). From germline, CDR1 is SGHRS and CDR2 YFSETQ. With 3 bases removed from V and 0 bases from J, the gap between germline ends came to 7 bases. CDR3 length: 15 amino acids. CDR3: CASSSDSSGANVLTF. CDR3 DNA: TGCGCCAGCAGCTCGGACAGCTCTGGGGCCAACGTCCTGACTTTC.

This clone was detected only once. The chain employs TRBV28 and TRBJ2-7, with 11 bases aligning to TRBD2. Germline V gives CDR1 MDHEN, CDR2 SYDVKM. The CDR3 contains 15 residues. With V trimmed by 6 bases and J by 3 bases, 7 bases remained unmatched. The CDR3 reads CASSAGLAALYEQYF. The CDR3 nucleotides read TGTGCCAGCAGCGCGGGACTAGCGGCTCTCTACGAGCAGTACTTC.

V and J are TRBV19 and TRBJ2-3; 7 bases align to TRBD2. Germline V lookup: CDR1 LNHDA, CDR2 SQIVND (reference sequence). V shed 5 bases and J 6 bases; nucleotides not matched to a gene: 5. This CDR3 region has 13 residues. The CDR3 nucleotides are TGTGCCAGTAGTCCGGGAGGTACGGATACGCAGTATTTT. Amino acids: CASSPGGTDTQYF.

The CDR3 nucleotides read TGTGCCAGCAGCCCCGCAGGAACGGGGCTTTACGAGCAGTACTTC. This sequence encodes CASSPAGTGLYEQYF. The genes are TRBV6-5 and TRBJ2-7, with D possibly being TRBD1 or TRBD2 (5 bases each). Germline V gene data show CDR1 as MNHEY and CDR2 as SVGAGI. Trimming removed 6 bases at V and 4 bases at J, with 19 bases between. The CDR3 sequence is 15 residues long.

The chain combines TRBV9 with TRBJ2-1; 13 bases fit TRBD2. Trimming cost V 2 bases and J 1 base; bases outside gene matches: 12. The CDR3 sequence is 20 residues long. Looked up from germline, CDR1 is SGDLS and CDR2 is YYNGEE. The CDR3 region has the DNA TGTGCCAGCAGCGTCTCTGCCGGGACTAGCGGGATGGGTTCCTACAATGAGCAGTTCTTC. Protein: CASSVSAGTSGMGSYNEQFF.

The chain links TRBV6-1 to TRBJ2-7; D is uncertain. CDR3 length: 11 residues. Trimming took 4 bases from V and 3 from J, leaving 4 bases between them. Germline V gene lookup returns CDR1 MNHNS and CDR2 SASEGT. Here the CDR3 DNA reads TGTGCCAGCAGTGCCTACTACGAGCAGTACTTC. Translation: CASSAYYEQYF.

The V and J genes are TRBV6-1 and TRBJ2-7; D is unresolved. V lost 5 bases to trimming and J lost 1 base, with 15 bases between them. This CDR3 region has 15 residues. Germline lookup yields CDR1 MNHNS and CDR2 SASEGT. The CDR3 here is CASSSKSGGSYEQYF. In DNA form, the CDR3 reads TGTGCCAGCAGTAGTAAGTCTGGCGGTTCCTACGAGCAGTACTTC.

V is TRBV7-2 and J is TRBJ1-5; 7 bases map to TRBD1. Per the germline V gene, CDR1 is SGHTA and CDR2 is FQGNSA. The junction had 0 bases not matched to a gene; V was cut back by 4 bases and J by 6 bases. CDR3 length equals 12 residues. This CDR3 is CASSYRGQPQHF. The CDR3 DNA sequence: TGTGCCAGCAGCTACAGGGGTCAGCCCCAGCATTTT.

The J gene is TRBJ2-7, the V gene TRBV28; 7 nucleotides match TRBD2. This CDR3 is built from 14 residues. Trimming at V came to 7 bases and at J to 4 bases, leaving 10 bases not matched to a gene. CDR1 is MDHEN and CDR2 is SYDVKM in the germline V gene. Here the CDR3 DNA reads TGTGCCAGCACCCCCGGCCAGCGGGATTACGAGCAGTACTTC. Its translation: CASTPGQRDYEQYF. Drawing the rest from reference TRBV28 and TRBJ2-7, the complete variable domain is DVKVTQSSRYLVKRTGEKVFLECVQDMDHENMFWYRQDPGLGLRLIYFSYDVKMKEKGDIPEGYSVSREKKERFSLILESASTNQTSMYLCASTPGQRDYEQYFGPGTRLTVT.

This chain uses TRBV4-1 with TRBJ2-2, with 7 positions matching TRBD2. Germline trimming cut 10 bases from V and 5 bases from J; bases unmatched to any gene: 10. The CDR3 covers 14 residues. Germline CDR1 reads MGHRA; CDR2 reads YSYEKL. The CDR3 DNA sequence: TGCGCCACGCGATCTAGCGGAAGGACCGGGGAGCTGTTTTTT. It specifies CATRSSGRTGELFF.

The chain combines TRBV4-1 with TRBJ2-3; 7 nucleotides agree with TRBD1. Germline CDR1 and CDR2: MGHRA and YSYEKL. The V segment lost 1 base and the J segment 1 base; nucleotides outside the gene matches: 11. The CDR3 runs to 18 residues. The DNA for the CDR3 is TGCGCCAGCAGCCAAGTTTCGGTGGGCACAGGGGGCACAGATACGCAGTATTTT. This gives the protein CASSQVSVGTGGTDTQYF.

The V gene is TRBV6-1, the J gene TRBJ2-5, with no clear D. CDR1 MNHNS and CDR2 SASEGT come from the germline V gene. The germline V and J ends were trimmed by 1 base and 1 base, with 7 bases remaining between them. The CDR3 extends over 14 amino acids. The CDR3 spells CASSEDPFQETQYF. The CDR3 DNA reads TGTGCCAGCAGTGAAGACCCCTTCCAAGAGACCCAGTACTTC.

This sequence joins TRBV18 and TRBJ2-1; TRBD2 agrees at 13 bases. The CDR3 length is 16 residues. The J segment lost 8 bases and the V segment lost 6 bases, leaving 10 bases of the junction unmatched. The V gene's germline CDR1 is KGHSH and CDR2 LQKENI. This CDR3 is CASSPTRTSGSYEQFF. The CDR3 nucleotides are TGTGCCAGCTCGCCTACCCGGACTAGCGGGAGCTATGAGCAGTTCTTC.

Of note for this clone: The conserved phenylalanine or tryptophan is not found at the CDR3 terminus, so this likely reflects a read error. Because the CDR3's place on the DNA is in doubt, the DNA is left out and the CDR3 is given as listed by TCRdb. V and J are TRBV7-9 and TRBJ1-1. The CDR3 extends over 13 residues, inclusive of both ends. Germline V gene sequence: CDR1 SEHNR, CDR2 FQNEAQ (reference sequence). This CDR3 is CASSLVGETESRI.

In its sample, this clone was seen once. V usage is TRBV6-1 and J usage is TRBJ1-4; possible D gene TRBD1, 6 bases. Looked up from germline, CDR1 is MNHNS and CDR2 is SASEGT. V shed 0 bases and J shed 7 bases, with 15 bases lying between them. The CDR3 loop spans 16 amino acids. CDR3: CASSEALTGRGEKLFF. CDR3 DNA sequence: TGTGCCAGCAGTGAAGCCCTAACAGGGCGGGGTGAAAAACTGTTTTTT.

The chain recombines TRBV30 with TRBJ2-7; D not certain. Germline V gene sequence: CDR1 GTSNPN, CDR2 SVGIG (reference sequence). The CDR3 is 11 amino acids. The ends were cut back, 1 base at V and 4 bases at J, with 5 bases in the middle. This CDR3 is CAWSGPYEQYF. Written as DNA, the CDR3 is TGTGCCTGGAGTGGCCCATACGAGCAGTACTTC.